The 2 T cell receptor beta chains listed next were all sequenced from one sample in a study of PD-L1 blockade in urothelial cancer. Clones were sequenced by immunoSEQ multiplex PCR, and TCRdb holds only the in-frame ones, with some missing. The sample holds approximately 70,000 clones, roughly 89% seen once. The sequences come from PBMCs, collected around atezolizumab (anti-PD-L1) treatment. The source is a man aged 55 to 70 with urothelial cancer.

The count of this clone is one. This chain uses TRBV18 with TRBJ2-7; D not resolved. The CDR3 sequence is 15 residues long. Per the germline V gene, CDR1 is KGHSH and CDR2 is LQKENI. Deletions cut 2 bases from V and 2 bases from J, with 13 bases between. In nucleotides, the CDR3 is TGTGCCAGCTCACCAGTGGCAGTTGGTCCCTACGAGCAGTACTTC. The encoded protein is CASSPVAVGPYEQYF.

The gene calls are TRBV25-1 and TRBJ2-5; 9 bases match TRBD1. Per germline, CDR1 MGHDK and CDR2 SYGVNS. The CDR3 consists of 15 residues. V trimming: 4 bases; J trimming: 3 bases; junction bases outside the gene matches: 6. The CDR3 bases are TGTGCCAGCAGTGCCCCCGGGACAGGGAAAGAGACCCAGTACTTC. Translating it yields CASSAPGTGKETQYF.